The 12 T cell receptor gamma chains below were found in one sample sequenced in a study of Vδ1+ human thymocytes. RNA was extracted from the cells and then reverse transcribed. CDR3 amplicons came from multiplex PCR with pooled V-gene forward and constant-region reverse primers. TCRdb re-processed the multiplex PCR reads via CATT. This table holds around 11,000 gamma-chain clones, more than 35% found once. Findings and limits, study-wide: Highly polyclonal TRG and TRD repertoires with Gaussian CDR3 length distributions appeared in thymus.

No antigen is known for these receptors. Sequenced: Vdelta1+ gamma-delta thymocytes from the thymus. Subset in this sample: FACS-sorted CD3+ TCRalphabeta- TCRVdelta1+ TCRVdelta2- thymocytes. These receptors were collected from a boy under three years old who had congenital heart surgery.

The rearrangement uses TRGV4 and TRGJ1 or TRGJ2. The J gene, missing from TCRdb, was assigned here through DNA to germline matching. CDR3 length equals 16 residues. CDR1 is EGSTGY and CDR2 is YDSYTSSV in the germline V gene. With V trimmed by 4 bases and J by 5 bases, 17 bases remained unmatched. The CDR3 DNA is TGTGCCACCTGGGACTGGACAGGGCGAGGGGATTATAAGAAACTCTTT. It is translated as CATWDWTGRGDYKKLF.

The chain employs TRGV3 and TRGJ1 or TRGJ2. TCRdb lists no J gene, so it was determined here by aligning the DNA to germline. The ends lost 3 bases at V and 0 bases at J; junction bases unmatched: 5. The germline V gene encodes CDR1 VTNTFY and CDR2 YDVSTARD (reference sequence). The CDR3 extends over 14 amino acids. The CDR3 reads CATWDRQNYYKKLF. Here the CDR3 DNA reads TGTGCCACCTGGGACCGACAGAATTATTATAAGAAACTCTTT.

This clone was counted a few times. V usage is TRGV9 and J usage is TRGJ1 or TRGJ2. The V gene's germline CDR1 is GITISATS and CDR2 ISYDGTV (reference sequence). J lost 12 bases, V lost 3 bases, and 11 bases had no gene match. This CDR3 comprises 12 residues. The CDR3 sequence: CALWEKATTKLF. DNA of the CDR3: TGTGCCTTGTGGGAGAAGGCGACGACGAAACTCTTT.

In regard to this clone: The sample contains more than one DNA sequence encoding this CDR3. This chain uses TRGV9 with TRGJ1 or TRGJ2. This CDR3 is 14 amino acids long. Trimming at V came to 1 base and at J to 1 base, leaving 4 bases not matched to a gene. Per the germline V gene, CDR1 is GITISATS and CDR2 is ISYDGTV (reference sequence). In DNA, the CDR3 is TGTGCCTTGTGGGAGGTCCAAAATTATTATAAGAAACTCTTT. This translates into CALWEVQNYYKKLF.

V and J are TRGV9 and TRGJ1 or TRGJ2. As TCRdb names no J gene, one was assigned here on the basis of a DNA match to germline. Germline V gene lookup returns CDR1 GITISATS and CDR2 ISYDGTV (reference sequence). This CDR3 spans 13 amino acids. With V trimmed by 0 bases and J by 11 bases, 10 bases remained unmatched. Written as DNA, the CDR3 is TGTGCCTTGTGGGAGGTGCAGGGTCGTGAGAAACTCTTT. Its translation is CALWEVQGREKLF.

V is TRGV9 and J is TRGJ1 or TRGJ2. The CDR3 extends over 17 amino acids. Germline CDR1 is GITISATS and CDR2 is ISYDGTV (reference sequence). V shed 5 bases and J 1 base; nucleotides not matched to a gene: 17. The CDR3 bases are TGTGCCTTGTGGGCCACCGTGTTCGCGGGAAATTATTATAAGAAACTCTTT. Protein product: CALWATVFAGNYYKKLF.

V and J are TRGV9 and TRGJ1 or TRGJ2. Matching the DNA to germline supplied the J gene, which TCRdb does not give. V shed 2 bases and J 3 bases; nucleotides not matched to a gene: 7. Looked up from germline, CDR1 is GITISATS and CDR2 is ISYDGTV (reference sequence). CDR3 size: 14 residues. CDR3 residues: CALWEESFYYKKLF. CDR3 bases: TGTGCCTTGTGGGAGGAATCATTTTATTATAAGAAACTCTTT.

This clone came up a few times. The V call is TRGV3, the J call TRGJ1 or TRGJ2. J was trimmed by 8 bases and V by 0 bases; bases with no gene match: 7. CDR1 and CDR2 from the germline V gene are VTNTFY and YDVSTARD (reference sequence). This CDR3 is built from 13 residues. The CDR3 nucleotides are TGTGCCACCTGGGACAGGCGGAGTAATAAGAAACTCTTT. It translates to CATWDRRSNKKLF.

The chain joins TRGV3 to TRGJ1 or TRGJ2. The J gene, not given by TCRdb, was assigned here from a germline match of the nucleotide sequence. CDR1 VTNTFY and CDR2 YDVSTARD come from the germline V gene (reference sequence). This CDR3 spans 14 amino acids. With 0 bases clipped from V and 6 bases from J, the junction kept 8 bases outside the gene matches. The CDR3 DNA sequence: TGTGCCACCTGGGACAGGCGGTCTCGTTATAAGAAACTCTTT. Translated: CATWDRRSRYKKLF.

V gene TRGV4 combines with J gene TRGJ1 or TRGJ2. Here the J gene came from matching the DNA to germline, since TCRdb omits it. CDR3 length: 15 amino acids. V dropped 2 bases and J dropped 0; count of bases not matched to a gene: 7. CDR1 is EGSTGY and CDR2 is YDSYTSSV in the germline V gene. The CDR3 sequence: CATWDAPANYYKKLF. Here the CDR3 DNA reads TGTGCCACCTGGGATGCACCTGCGAATTATTATAAGAAACTCTTT.

The V call is TRGV3, the J call TRGJ1 or TRGJ2. The J gene, absent from TCRdb, was called here by matching the DNA to germline. Trimming at V came to 1 base and at J to 4 bases, leaving 7 bases not matched to a gene. The germline CDR1 and CDR2 sequences are VTNTFY and YDVSTARD (reference sequence). This CDR3 contains 14 residues. The CDR3 DNA reads as TGTGCCACCTGGGACAGAGGGATATATTATAAGAAACTCTTT. Translation: CATWDRGIYYKKLF.

The gene calls are TRGV5 and TRGJP2. As TCRdb names no J gene, one was assigned here on the basis of a DNA match to germline. Germline V gene sequence: CDR1 VINAFY, CDR2 YDVSNSKD. The trim removed 1 base at V and 0 bases at J, leaving 5 bases unmatched. CDR3 length equals 16 residues. The CDR3 sequence: CATWDSFYSSDWIKTF. In nucleotides, the CDR3 is TGTGCCACCTGGGACAGCTTCTATAGTAGTGATTGGATCAAGACGTTT.